This TCR beta chain was captured in a study of cytomegalovirus exposure and HLA in healthy donors. Whole-study context: A previous analysis identified approximately 120 million unique TCR beta sequences derived from 180 million or so T cells. Unique TCRs from HLA-typed donors, 80 million to 100 million of them, were held in an early data release. Study conclusions and caveats: Researchers reported in a later analysis that a missense DCLRE1C variant was tied to TCR beta V- and J-gene trimming. Cytomegalovirus-associated TCR beta chains were listed, numbering more than 150.

For this clone: No antigen is known for it.

The germline gives CDR1 MNHEY, CDR2 SVGAGI. The CDR3 is made up of 13 amino acids. The ends were cut back, 5 bases at V and 2 bases at J, with 9 bases in the middle. The PCR used 60 Vbeta and 13 Jbeta primers. Assay used: immunoSEQ multiplex PCR; TCRdb lists only in-frame clones, some missing. The sample includes 85,000 to 120,000 clones, 65% to 80% of them seen just once. Sequencing used PBMCs. The origin of this receptor is a male donor in good health and CMV-seropositive. J is TRBJ2-5 and V is TRBV6-5; TRBD1 might be the D (7 bases). For the CDR3, the DNA is TGTGCCAGCAGTCAGGGGGGTCAAGAGACCCAGTACTTC. This gives the protein CASSQGGQETQYF.